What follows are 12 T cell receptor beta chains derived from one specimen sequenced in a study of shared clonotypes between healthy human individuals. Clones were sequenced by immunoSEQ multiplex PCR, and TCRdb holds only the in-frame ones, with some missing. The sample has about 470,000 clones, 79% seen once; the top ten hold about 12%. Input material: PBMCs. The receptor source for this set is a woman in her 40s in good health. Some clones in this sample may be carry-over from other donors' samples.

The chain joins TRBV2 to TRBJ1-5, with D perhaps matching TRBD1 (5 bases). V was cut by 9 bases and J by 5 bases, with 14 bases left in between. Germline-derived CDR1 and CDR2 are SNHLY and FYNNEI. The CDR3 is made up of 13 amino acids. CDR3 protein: CASGGSEDQPQHF. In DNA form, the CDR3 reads TGTGCCAGTGGGGGGAGCGAGGATCAGCCCCAGCATTTT. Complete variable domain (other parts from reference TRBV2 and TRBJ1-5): EPEVTQTPSHQVTQMGQEVILRCVPISNHLYFYWYRQILGQKVEFLVSFYNNEISEKSEIFDDQFSVERPDGSNFTLKIRSTKLEDSAMYFCASGGSEDQPQHFGDGTRLSIL.

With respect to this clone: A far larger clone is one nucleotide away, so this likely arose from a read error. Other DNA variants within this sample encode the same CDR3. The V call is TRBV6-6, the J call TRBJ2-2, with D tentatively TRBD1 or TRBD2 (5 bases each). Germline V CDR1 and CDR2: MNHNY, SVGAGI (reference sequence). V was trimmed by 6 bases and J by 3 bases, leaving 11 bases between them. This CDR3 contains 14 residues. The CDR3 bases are TGTGCCAGCAGGTCGGGGACGGACACCGGGGAGCTGTTTTTT. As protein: CASRSGTDTGELFF.

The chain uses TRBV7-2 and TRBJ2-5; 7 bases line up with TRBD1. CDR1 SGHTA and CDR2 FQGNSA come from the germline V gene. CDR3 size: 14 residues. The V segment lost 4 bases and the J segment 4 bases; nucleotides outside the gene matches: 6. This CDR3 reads CASSSLYRGETQYF. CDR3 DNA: TGTGCCAGCAGCTCTTTGTACAGGGGAGAGACCCAGTACTTC.

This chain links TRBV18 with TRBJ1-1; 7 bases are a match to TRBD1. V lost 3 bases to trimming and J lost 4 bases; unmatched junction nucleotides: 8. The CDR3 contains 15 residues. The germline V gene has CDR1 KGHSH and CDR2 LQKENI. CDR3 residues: CASSPQGGVGTEAFF. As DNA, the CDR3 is TGTGCCAGCTCACCCCAGGGGGGGGTTGGCACTGAAGCTTTCTTT.

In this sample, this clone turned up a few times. CDR3 coding DNA: TGCGCCAGCAGCCTCAGCCGGAGCTCTGGAAACACCATATATTTT. Translated: CASSLSRSSGNTIYF. V usage is TRBV4-1 and J usage is TRBJ1-3; no reliable D call. The CDR3 length is 15 residues. Germline lookup yields CDR1 MGHRA and CDR2 YSYEKL. Trimming stripped 4 bases from V and 0 bases from J, with 10 bases between.

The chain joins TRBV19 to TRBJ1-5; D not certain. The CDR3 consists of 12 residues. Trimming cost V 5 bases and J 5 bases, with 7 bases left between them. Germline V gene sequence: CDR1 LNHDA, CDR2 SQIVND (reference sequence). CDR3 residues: CASSRGYQPQHF. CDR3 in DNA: TGTGCCAGTAGTCGAGGTTATCAGCCCCAGCATTTT.

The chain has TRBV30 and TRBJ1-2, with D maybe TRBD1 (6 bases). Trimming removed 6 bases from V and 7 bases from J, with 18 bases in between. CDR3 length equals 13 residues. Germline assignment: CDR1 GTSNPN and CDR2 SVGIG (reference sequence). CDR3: CACRWGGAGGYTF. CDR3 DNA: TGTGCCTGCCGGTGGGGGGGCGCGGGTGGCTACACCTTC.

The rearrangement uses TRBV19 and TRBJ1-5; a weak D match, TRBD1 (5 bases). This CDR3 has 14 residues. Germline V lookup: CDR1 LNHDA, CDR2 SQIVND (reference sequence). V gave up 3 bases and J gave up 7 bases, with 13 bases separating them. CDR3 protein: CASSIPGVGQPQHF. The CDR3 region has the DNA TGTGCCAGTAGTATCCCGGGGGTGGGACAGCCCCAGCATTTT.

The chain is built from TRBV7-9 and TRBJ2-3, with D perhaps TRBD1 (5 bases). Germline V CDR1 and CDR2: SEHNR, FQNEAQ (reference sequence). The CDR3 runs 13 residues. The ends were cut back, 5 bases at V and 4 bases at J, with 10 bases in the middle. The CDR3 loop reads CASSRKGSDTQYF. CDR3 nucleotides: TGTGCCAGCAGCCGGAAGGGGTCAGATACGCAGTATTTT. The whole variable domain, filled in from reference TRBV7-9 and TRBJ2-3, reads DTGVSQNPRHKITKRGQNVTFRCDPISEHNRLYWYRQTLGQGPEFLTYFQNEAQLEKSRLLSDRFSAERPKGSFSTLEIQRTEQGDSAMYLCASSRKGSDTQYFGPGTRLTVL.

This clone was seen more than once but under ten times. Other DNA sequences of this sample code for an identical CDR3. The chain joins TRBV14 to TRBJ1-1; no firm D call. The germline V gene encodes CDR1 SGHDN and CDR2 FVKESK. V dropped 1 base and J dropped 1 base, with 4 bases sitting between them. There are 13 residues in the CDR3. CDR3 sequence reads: CASSQGANTEAFF. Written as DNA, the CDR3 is TGTGCCAGCAGCCAAGGGGCGAACACTGAAGCTTTCTTT.

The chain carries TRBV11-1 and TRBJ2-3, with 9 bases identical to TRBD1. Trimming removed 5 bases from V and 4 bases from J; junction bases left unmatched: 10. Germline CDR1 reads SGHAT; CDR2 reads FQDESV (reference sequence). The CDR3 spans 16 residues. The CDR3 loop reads CASSPRDRVFADTQYF. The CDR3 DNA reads TGTGCCAGCAGCCCACGGGACAGGGTCTTCGCAGATACGCAGTATTTT.

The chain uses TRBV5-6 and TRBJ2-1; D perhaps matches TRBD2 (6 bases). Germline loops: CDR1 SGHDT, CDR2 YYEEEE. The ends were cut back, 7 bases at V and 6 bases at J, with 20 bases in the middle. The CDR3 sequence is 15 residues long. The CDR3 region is CASSNTGVIANEQFF. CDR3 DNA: TGTGCCAGCTCCAACACGGGGGTCATTGCCAATGAGCAGTTCTTC. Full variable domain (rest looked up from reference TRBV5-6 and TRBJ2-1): DAGVTQSPTHLIKTRGQQVTLRCSPKSGHDTVSWYQQALGQGPQFIFQYYEEEERQRGNFPDRFSGHQFPNYSSELNVNALLLGDSALYLCASSNTGVIANEQFFGPGTRLTVL.